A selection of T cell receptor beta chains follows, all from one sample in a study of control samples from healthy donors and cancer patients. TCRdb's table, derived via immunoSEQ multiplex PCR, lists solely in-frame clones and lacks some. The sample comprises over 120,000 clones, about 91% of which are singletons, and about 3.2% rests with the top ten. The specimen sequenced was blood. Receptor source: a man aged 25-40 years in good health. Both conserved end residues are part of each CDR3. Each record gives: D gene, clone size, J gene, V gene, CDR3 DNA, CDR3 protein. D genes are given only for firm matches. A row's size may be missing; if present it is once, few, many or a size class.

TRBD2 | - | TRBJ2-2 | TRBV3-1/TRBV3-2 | TGTGCCAGCAGCCAAGGGGGACTAACGAACACCGGGGAGCTGTTTTTT | CASSQGGLTNTGELFF
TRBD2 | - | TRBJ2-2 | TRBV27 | TGTGCCAGCAGTTTATTACCGCCGGGACTAGCGAACACCGGGGAGCTGTTTTTT | CASSLLPPGLANTGELFF
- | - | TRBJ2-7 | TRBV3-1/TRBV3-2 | TGTGCCAGCAGCCAAGACCCCGCAGGTCGTGGCGCGTACTTC | CASSQDPAGRGAYF
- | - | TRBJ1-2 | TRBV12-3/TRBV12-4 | TGTGCCAGCAGCCCCGACAGGTACTATGGCTACACCTTC | CASSPDRYYGYTF
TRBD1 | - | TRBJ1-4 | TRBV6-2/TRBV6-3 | TGTGCCAGCAGTTACCTTCGAGGGACAGCAACTAATGAAAAACTGTTTTTT | CASSYLRGTATNEKLFF
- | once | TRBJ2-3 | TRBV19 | TGTGCCAGTAGTATAGTGGGGGAAGGGTTGGATACGCAGTATTTT | CASSIVGEGLDTQYF
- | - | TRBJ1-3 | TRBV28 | TGTGCCAGCGGGCTTCGCTCTGGAAACACCATATATTTT | CASGLRSGNTIYF
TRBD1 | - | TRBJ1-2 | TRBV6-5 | TGTGCCAGCAGTTTTCGACAGGGCTATGGCTACACCTTC | CASSFRQGYGYTF
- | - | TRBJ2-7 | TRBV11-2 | TGTGCCAGCAGCTTAGCCGGGACTGGGGGCTACGAGCAGTACTTC | CASSLAGTGGYEQYF
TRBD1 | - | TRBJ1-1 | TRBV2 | TGTGCCCTCCAGGGGGACACTGAAGCTTTCTTT | CALQGDTEAFF
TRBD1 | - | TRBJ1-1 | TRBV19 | TGTGCCAGTAGTAGCCCGGGACAGGGGAACAGTGAAGCTTTCTTT | CASSSPGQGNSEAFF
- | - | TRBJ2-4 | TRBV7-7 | TGTGCCAGCAGCTTAGATGGTTGGGAAGGCAAAAACATTCAGTACTTC | CASSLDGWEGKNIQYF
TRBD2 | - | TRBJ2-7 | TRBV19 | TGTGCCAGTAGTATGGGACTAGCGGGGGCCACCTACGAGCAGTACTTC | CASSMGLAGATYEQYF
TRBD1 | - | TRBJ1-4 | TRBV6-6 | TGTGCCAGCAGTTACTTAGGACAGGCTAATGAAAAACTGTTTTTT | CASSYLGQANEKLFF
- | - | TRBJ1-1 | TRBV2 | TGTGCCAGCAGTGTTTCCCTGAACACTGAAGCTTTCTTT | CASSVSLNTEAFF
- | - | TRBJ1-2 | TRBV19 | TGTGCCAGTAGTATAGTGGGCGGAAACTATGGCTACACCTTC | CASSIVGGNYGYTF
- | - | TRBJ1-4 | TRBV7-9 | TGTGCCAGCACCCTTACTGTGGACGATGAAAAACTGTTTTTT | CASTLTVDDEKLFF
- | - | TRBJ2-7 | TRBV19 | TGTGCCAGTAGTATAAGTGGGAGCTACGAGCAGTACTTC | CASSISGSYEQYF
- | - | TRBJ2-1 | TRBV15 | TGTGCCACCAGCGAACTCCCTAAGGGCTCCTACAATGAGCAGTTCTTC | CATSELPKGSYNEQFF
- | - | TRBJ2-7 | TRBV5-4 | TGTGCCAGCAGCTTCCAGGGGTTAGGCGAGCAGTACTTC | CASSFQGLGEQYF
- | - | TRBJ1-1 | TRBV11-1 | TGTGCCAGCAGCCCCCGTTCGAACACTGAAGCTTTCTTT | CASSPRSNTEAFF
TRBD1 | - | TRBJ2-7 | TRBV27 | TGTGCCAGCAGTTTTCTGGACAGGGGGATCTACGAGCAGTACTTC | CASSFLDRGIYEQYF
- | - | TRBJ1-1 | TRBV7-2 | TGTGCCAGCAGCTTGCAGGGGTCTACAGGCACTGAAGCTTTCTTT | CASSLQGSTGTEAFF
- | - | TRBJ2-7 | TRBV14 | TGTGCCAGCAGCCAAGGTGTCAGGTTCCACGAGCAGTACTTC | CASSQGVRFHEQYF
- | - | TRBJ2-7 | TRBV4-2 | TGTGCCAGCAGCCAATTGAGAGACTCCTACGAGCAGTACTTC | CASSQLRDSYEQYF
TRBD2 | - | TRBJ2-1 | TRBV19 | TGTGCCAGTAGTATTCAGGCAGCGGGGGGGCGCAATGAGCAGTTCTTC | CASSIQAAGGRNEQFF
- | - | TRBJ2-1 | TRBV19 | TGTGCCAGTAGTATAAAGGACAGCCACCTCAATGAGCAGTTCTTC | CASSIKDSHLNEQFF
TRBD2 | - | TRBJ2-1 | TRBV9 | TGTGCCAGCAGCGTAGCTAGCGGGGGGGCAATGAATGAGCAGTTCTTC | CASSVASGGAMNEQFF
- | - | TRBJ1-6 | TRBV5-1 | TGCGCCAGCAGCTTGGACAAGGTGGATTCACCCCTCCACTTT | CASSLDKVDSPLHF
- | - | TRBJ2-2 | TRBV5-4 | TGTGCCAGCAGCTTCCGAATGACAGGATCCGGGGAGCTGTTTTTT | CASSFRMTGSGELFF
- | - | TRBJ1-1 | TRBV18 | TGTGCCAGCTCACCAGGCAGCCAGAACACTGAAGCTTTCTTT | CASSPGSQNTEAFF
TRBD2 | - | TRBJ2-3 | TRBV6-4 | TGTGCCAGCAGTGACTCGGCTAGCGGGGGCACAGATACGCAGTATTTT | CASSDSASGGTDTQYF
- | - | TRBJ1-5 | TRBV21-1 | TGTGCCAGCGTCAAGCCCCGGGACAGGGGGCCGGAAGGGCAGCCCCAGCATTTT | CASVKPRDRGPEGQPQHF
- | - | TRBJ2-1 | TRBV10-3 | TGTGCCGCCTCGAAAGGGCCAGGGGTCTACAATGAGCAGTTCTTC | CAASKGPGVYNEQFF
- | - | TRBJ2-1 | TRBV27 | TGTGCCAGCAGTGCATACAATGAGCAGTTCTTC | CASSAYNEQFF
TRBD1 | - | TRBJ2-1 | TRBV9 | TGTGCCAGCAGCGTCAGGGGGCGGGGTGAGCAGTTCTTC | CASSVRGRGEQFF
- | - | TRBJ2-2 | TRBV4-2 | TGTGCCAGCAGCCAAGACAGGTGGACCGGGGAGCTGTTTTTT | CASSQDRWTGELFF
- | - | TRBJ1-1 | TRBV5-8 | TGTGCCAGCAGCTTGGTCCGAAGACAGGCTGAAGCTTTCTTT | CASSLVRRQAEAFF
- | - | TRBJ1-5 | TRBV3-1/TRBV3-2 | TGTGCCAGCAGCCACAGAGACCTGGGAGGGGGCAATCAGCCCCAGCATTTT | CASSHRDLGGGNQPQHF
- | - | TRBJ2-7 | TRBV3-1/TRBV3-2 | TGTGCCAGCAGCCAAGGACAGACCTACGAGCAGTACTTC | CASSQGQTYEQYF
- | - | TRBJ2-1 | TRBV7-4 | TGTGCCAGCAGCCAGGGTCCGGACGGTCGAATAAACAATGAGCAGTTCTTC | CASSQGPDGRINNEQFF
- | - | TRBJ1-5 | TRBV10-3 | TGTGCCATCAGTGAGAGAGATAGCAATCAGCCCCAGCATTTT | CAISERDSNQPQHF
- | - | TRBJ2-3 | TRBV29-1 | TGCAGCGTTGGAGGGGCGCCGGATACGCAGTATTTT | CSVGGAPDTQYF
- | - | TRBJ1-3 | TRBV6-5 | TGTGCCAGCTCTGAGGGAAGGTTGTCTGGAAACACCATATATTTT | CASSEGRLSGNTIYF
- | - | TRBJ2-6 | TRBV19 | TGTGCCAGTATGGACTATTTTTCCTCTGGGGCCAACGTCCTGACTTTC | CASMDYFSSGANVLTF
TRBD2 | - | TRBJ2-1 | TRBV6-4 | TGTGCCAGCAGTGAACGGGCTAGCGGCAACAATGAGCAGTTCTTC | CASSERASGNNEQFF
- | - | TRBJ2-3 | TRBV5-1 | TGCGCCAGCAGCTTCCGAGGGGAGGTGGGCACAGATACGCAGTATTTT | CASSFRGEVGTDTQYF
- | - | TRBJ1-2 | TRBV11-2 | TGTGCCAGCAGCTTACTTGGCCCATCCAGCGGGGGCAACTATGGCTACACCTTC | CASSLLGPSSGGNYGYTF
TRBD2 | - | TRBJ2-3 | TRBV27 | TGTGCCAGCAGTTCAGCGGGGTTCCCAGATACGCAGTATTTT | CASSSAGFPDTQYF
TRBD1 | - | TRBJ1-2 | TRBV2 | TGTGCCAGCAGTGCCGGACAGGGCGGCTATGGCTACACCTTC | CASSAGQGGYGYTF
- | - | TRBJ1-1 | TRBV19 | TGTGCCAGTAGTCCCCGCGGGCTGAACACTGAAGCTTTCTTT | CASSPRGLNTEAFF
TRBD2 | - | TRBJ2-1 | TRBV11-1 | TGTGCCAGCAGCTTAGTAACCGGACTAGCGGGGGGGGAGCAGTTCTTC | CASSLVTGLAGGEQFF
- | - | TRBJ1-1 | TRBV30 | TGTGCCTGGAGGGACCCATGGGGGGTGAACACTGAAGCTTTCTTT | CAWRDPWGVNTEAFF
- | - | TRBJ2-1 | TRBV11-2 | TGTGCCAGCAGCTTAGCTTCGATAGCCAATGAGCAGTTCTTC | CASSLASIANEQFF
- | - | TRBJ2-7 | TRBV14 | TGTGCCAGCAGCCCCCTTGGGATAGCTTACTACGAGCAGTACTTC | CASSPLGIAYYEQYF
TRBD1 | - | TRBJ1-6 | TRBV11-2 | TGTGCCAGCAGCCCCGGGGACAGGGTGTCCTATAATTCACCCCTCCACTTT | CASSPGDRVSYNSPLHF
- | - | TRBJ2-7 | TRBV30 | TGTGCCTGGAGTGGGCAGGCAAACTACGAGCAGTACTTC | CAWSGQANYEQYF
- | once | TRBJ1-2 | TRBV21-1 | TGTGCCAGCAGCAAAGTCATAGAGGGGCGGGCTAACTATGGCTACACCTTC | CASSKVIEGRANYGYTF
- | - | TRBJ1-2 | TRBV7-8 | TGTGCCAGCAGCTTAAACCCCACAAGCGGCTACACCTTC | CASSLNPTSGYTF
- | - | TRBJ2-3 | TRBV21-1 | TGTGCCAGCAGCTCTAACTTCCGGGACATGTGGACAGATACGCAGTATTTT | CASSSNFRDMWTDTQYF